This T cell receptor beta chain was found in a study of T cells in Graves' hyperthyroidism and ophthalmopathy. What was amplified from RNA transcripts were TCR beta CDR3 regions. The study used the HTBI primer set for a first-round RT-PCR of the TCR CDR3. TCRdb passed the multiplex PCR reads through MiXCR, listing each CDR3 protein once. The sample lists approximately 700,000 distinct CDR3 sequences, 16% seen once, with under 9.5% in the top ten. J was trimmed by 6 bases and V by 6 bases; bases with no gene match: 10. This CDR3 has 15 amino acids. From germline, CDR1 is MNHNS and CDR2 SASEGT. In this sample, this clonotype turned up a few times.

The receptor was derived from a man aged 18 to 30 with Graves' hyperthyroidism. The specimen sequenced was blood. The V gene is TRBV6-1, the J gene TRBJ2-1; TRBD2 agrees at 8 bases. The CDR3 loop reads CASSNEAGVGNEQFF. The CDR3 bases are TGTGCCAGCAGCAACGAAGCGGGAGTGGGCAATGAGCAGTTCTTC.